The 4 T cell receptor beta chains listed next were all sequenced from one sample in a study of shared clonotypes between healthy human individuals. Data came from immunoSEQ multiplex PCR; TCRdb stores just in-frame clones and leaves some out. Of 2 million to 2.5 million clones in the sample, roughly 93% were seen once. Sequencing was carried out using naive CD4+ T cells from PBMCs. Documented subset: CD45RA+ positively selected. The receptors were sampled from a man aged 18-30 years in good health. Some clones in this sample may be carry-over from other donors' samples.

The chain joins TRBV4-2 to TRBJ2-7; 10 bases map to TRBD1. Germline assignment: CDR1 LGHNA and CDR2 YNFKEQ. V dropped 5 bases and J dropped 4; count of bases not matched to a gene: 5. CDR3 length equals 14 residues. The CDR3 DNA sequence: TGTGCCAGCAGCAAGGGACAGGGGTGGTACGAGCAGTACTTC. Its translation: CASSKGQGWYEQYF.

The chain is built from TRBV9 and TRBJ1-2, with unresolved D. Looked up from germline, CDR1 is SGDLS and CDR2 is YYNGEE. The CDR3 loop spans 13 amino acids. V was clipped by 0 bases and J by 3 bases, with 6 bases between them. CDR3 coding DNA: TGTGCCAGCAGCGTAGGGGCAGACTATGGCTACACCTTC. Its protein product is CASSVGADYGYTF.

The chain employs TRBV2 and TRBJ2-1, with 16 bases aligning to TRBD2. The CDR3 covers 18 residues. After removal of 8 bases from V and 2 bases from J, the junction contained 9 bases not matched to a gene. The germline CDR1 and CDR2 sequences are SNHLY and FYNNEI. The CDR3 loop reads CASVSGTSGRATYNEQFF. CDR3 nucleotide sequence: TGTGCCAGCGTCTCCGGGACTAGCGGGAGGGCCACCTACAATGAGCAGTTCTTC.

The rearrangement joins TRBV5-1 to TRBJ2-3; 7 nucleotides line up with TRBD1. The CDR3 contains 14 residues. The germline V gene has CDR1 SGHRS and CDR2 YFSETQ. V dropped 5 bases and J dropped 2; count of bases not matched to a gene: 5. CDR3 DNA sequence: TGCGCCAGCAGTATACAGGGGAACACAGATACGCAGTATTTT. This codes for CASSIQGNTDTQYF.